The 12 T cell receptor beta chains in this list originate from one sample, sequenced in a study of cytomegalovirus exposure and HLA in healthy donors. Only in-frame clones appear in the TCRdb table, and some are missing; sequencing was by immunoSEQ multiplex PCR. The repertoire has some 110,000 clones, approximately 88% of them found once; the top ten carry around 1.9%. Sequenced material: PBMCs. These receptor sequences come from a man in his late teens or twenties in good health and CMV-seronegative.

For the CDR3, the DNA is TGTGCCAGCAGACATACGAACACTGAAGCTTTCTTT. It specifies CASRHTNTEAFF. This chain connects TRBV28 to TRBJ1-1; D gene ambiguous. CDR1 and CDR2 (germline): MDHEN, SYDVKM. The V and J ends lost 6 bases and 1 base respectively, with 6 bases between them. CDR3 length: 12 amino acids.

In this sample, this clone turned up a few times. No conserved phenylalanine or tryptophan ends this CDR3, so it is likely a read error. The limits of the CDR3 on the DNA are not certain, so only TCRdb's listed CDR3 is given. This chain joins TRBV7-9 and TRBJ1-4; the D call TRBD1 from the table was never checked on the DNA. CDR1 and CDR2 (germline): SEHNR, FQNEAQ (reference sequence). The CDR3 region is 12 residues in length, termini included. The CDR3 sequence: CASSSRPDRGRG.

The chain carries TRBV11-2 and TRBJ1-1, with a possible D match to TRBD1 (6 bases). Germline lookup yields CDR1 SGHAT and CDR2 FQNNGV. Trimming removed 5 bases from V and 2 bases from J, with 12 bases in between. CDR3 length equals 14 residues. In nucleotides, the CDR3 is TGTGCCAGCAGCCCCCCAGGGGCCAACACTGAAGCTTTCTTT. Protein product: CASSPPGANTEAFF.

This rearrangement joins TRBV7-8 to TRBJ2-1, with TRBD2 identical over 12 bases. The CDR3 spans 18 residues. The V and J ends lost 5 bases and 0 bases, in that order; junction bases with no gene match: 8. The germline CDR1 and CDR2 sequences are SGHVS and FQNEAQ. CDR3 DNA: TGTGCCAGCAGCACCACCCGGACTAGCGGGGCCTCCTACAATGAGCAGTTCTTC. The encoded protein is CASSTTRTSGASYNEQFF. The full variable domain, its missing parts supplied by reference TRBV7-8 and TRBJ2-1, is GAGVSQSPRYKVAKRGQDVALRCDPISGHVSLFWYQQALGQGPEFLTYFQNEAQLDKSGLPSDRFFAERPEGSVSTLKIQRTQQEDSAVYLCASSTTRTSGASYNEQFFGPGTRLTVL.

V usage is TRBV6-5 and J usage is TRBJ2-2; 8 nucleotides align to TRBD2. The junction had 9 bases not matched to a gene; V was cut back by 6 bases and J by 6 bases. Germline-derived CDR1 and CDR2 are MNHEY and SVGAGI. The length of the CDR3 is 15 residues. CDR3 region: CASRTGTRVSGELFF. CDR3 bases: TGTGCCAGCAGAACCGGGACTAGAGTCTCCGGGGAGCTGTTTTTT.

This chain uses TRBV28 with TRBJ1-4; D gene uncertain. The CDR3 extends over 16 amino acids. The germline V and J ends were trimmed by 6 bases and 5 bases, with 19 bases remaining between them. Germline V gives CDR1 MDHEN, CDR2 SYDVKM. The CDR3: CASSLRSGSLNEKLFF. In nucleotides, the CDR3 is TGTGCCAGCAGCCTTAGGTCCGGGTCCCTAAATGAAAAACTGTTTTTT.

This chain links TRBV4-1 with TRBJ2-7, with TRBD1 matching 8 bases. Per germline, CDR1 MGHRA and CDR2 YSYEKL. The CDR3 totals 15 residues. J was trimmed by 1 base and V by 3 bases; bases with no gene match: 5. CDR3 DNA sequence: TGCGCCAGCAGCCAGCAAACAGGGGGTTCCTACGAGCAGTACTTC. Its protein is CASSQQTGGSYEQYF.

The CDR3 protein is CASSYSPPGQNSPLHF. CDR3 coding DNA: TGTGCCAGCAGTTACTCTCCACCGGGACAAAATTCACCCCTCCACTTT. The chain couples TRBV6-5 to TRBJ1-6, with D tentatively TRBD1 (6 bases). CDR1 and CDR2 from the germline V gene are MNHEY and SVGAGI. The V and J ends lost 0 bases and 7 bases respectively, with 13 bases between them. This CDR3 has 16 residues.

The V gene is TRBV7-2, the J gene TRBJ1-2, with TRBD1 matching over 8 bases. The V segment lost 5 bases and the J segment 6 bases; nucleotides outside the gene matches: 8. The CDR3 spans 14 residues. The germline CDR1 and CDR2 sequences are SGHTA and FQGNSA. The CDR3: CASSLDTGGNGYTF. CDR3 nucleotides: TGTGCCAGCAGCCTAGACACAGGGGGTAATGGCTACACCTTC.

The chain uses TRBV13 and TRBJ2-5, with D perhaps matching TRBD1 (6 bases). V gave up 5 bases and J gave up 13 bases, with 17 bases separating them. Germline-derived CDR1 and CDR2 are PRHDT and FYEKMQ (reference sequence). There are 12 residues in the CDR3. CDR3 nucleotides: TGTGCCAGCAGCGAAAGTAACAGGGCAGCGTACTTC. Its protein is CASSESNRAAYF.

This chain links TRBV6-5 with TRBJ2-5, with 10 bases that match TRBD1. The V gene's germline CDR1 is MNHEY and CDR2 SVGAGI. The J segment lost 4 bases and the V segment lost 7 bases, leaving 9 bases of the junction unmatched. There are 15 residues in the CDR3. The CDR3 sequence is CASKTDRGWRETQYF. CDR3 DNA: TGTGCCAGCAAGACGGACAGGGGGTGGCGAGAGACCCAGTACTTC.

This clone has a single count. The CDR3 region has the DNA TGTGCCAGCAGCCCCAGTTCATCTCCCAGGGCGTGGTATGGCTACACCTTC. This codes for CASSPSSSPRAWYGYTF. V usage is TRBV11-2 and J usage is TRBJ1-2, with D possibly being TRBD1 (5 bases). V lost 5 bases, J lost 5 bases, and 24 bases lay in between. CDR1 and CDR2 from the germline V gene are SGHAT and FQNNGV. The CDR3 sequence is 17 residues long.